The T cell receptor beta chain described here comes from a study of identical twins. CDR1 is MNHEY, CDR2 SMNVEV, per germline (reference sequence). V was shortened by 4 bases and J by 2 bases, with 10 bases between the two germline ends. The CDR3 consists of 14 residues. TCRdb called the 5' RACE reads again in MiXCR, with one record for every CDR3 protein. The repertoire holds under 500,000 distinct CDR3 sequences, 13% to 15% seen once, with around 0.98% in the top ten. This same sample was also part of a study on yellow fever vaccine responses in identical twins.

The chain couples TRBV27 to TRBJ2-3; D gene ambiguous. Material: CD4+ T cells sorted from blood. This receptor was obtained from a woman younger than 35 in good health. This chain's CDR3 is CASSSMVFTDTQYF. The DNA for the CDR3 is TGTGCCAGCAGTTCGATGGTGTTCACAGATACGCAGTATTTT.